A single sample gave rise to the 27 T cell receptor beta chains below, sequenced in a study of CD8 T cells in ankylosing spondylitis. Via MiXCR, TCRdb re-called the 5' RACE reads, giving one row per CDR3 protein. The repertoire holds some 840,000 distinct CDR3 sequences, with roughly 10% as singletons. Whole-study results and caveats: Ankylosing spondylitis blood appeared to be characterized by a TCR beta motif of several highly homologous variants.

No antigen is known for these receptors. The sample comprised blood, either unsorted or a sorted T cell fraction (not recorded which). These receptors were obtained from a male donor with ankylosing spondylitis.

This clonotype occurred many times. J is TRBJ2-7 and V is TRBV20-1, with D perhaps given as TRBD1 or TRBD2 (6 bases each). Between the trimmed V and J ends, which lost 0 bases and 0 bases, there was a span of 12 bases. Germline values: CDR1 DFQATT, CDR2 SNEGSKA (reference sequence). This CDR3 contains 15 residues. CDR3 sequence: CSARDTGRSSYEQYF. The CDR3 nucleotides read TGCAGTGCTAGAGATACAGGGAGGAGCTCCTACGAGCAGTACTTC.

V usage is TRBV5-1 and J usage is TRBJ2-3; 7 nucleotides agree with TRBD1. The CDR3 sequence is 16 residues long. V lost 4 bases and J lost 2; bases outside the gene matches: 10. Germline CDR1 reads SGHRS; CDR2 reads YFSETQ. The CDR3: CASSDYRGRFTDTQYF. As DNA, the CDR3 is TGCGCCAGCAGCGATTACAGGGGCCGTTTCACAGATACGCAGTATTTT.

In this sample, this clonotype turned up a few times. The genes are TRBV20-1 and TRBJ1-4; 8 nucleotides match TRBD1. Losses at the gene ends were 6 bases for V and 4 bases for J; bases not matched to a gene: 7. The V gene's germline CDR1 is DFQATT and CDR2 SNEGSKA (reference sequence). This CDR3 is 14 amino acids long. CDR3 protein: CSARVTGDNEKLFF. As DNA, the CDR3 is TGCAGTGCACGCGTGACAGGGGATAATGAAAAACTGTTTTTT.

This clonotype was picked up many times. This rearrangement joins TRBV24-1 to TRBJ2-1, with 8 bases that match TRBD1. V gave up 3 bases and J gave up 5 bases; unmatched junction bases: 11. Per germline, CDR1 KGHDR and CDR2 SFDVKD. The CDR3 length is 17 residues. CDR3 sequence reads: CATSDPSSGQGNNEQFF. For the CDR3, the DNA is TGTGCCACCAGTGATCCCTCCTCTGGACAGGGTAACAATGAGCAGTTCTTC.

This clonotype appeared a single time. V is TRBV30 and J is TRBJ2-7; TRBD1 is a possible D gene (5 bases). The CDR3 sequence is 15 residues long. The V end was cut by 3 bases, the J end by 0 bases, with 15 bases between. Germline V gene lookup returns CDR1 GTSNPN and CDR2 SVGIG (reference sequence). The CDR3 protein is CAWSGPWGSSYEQYF. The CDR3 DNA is TGTGCCTGGAGCGGTCCCTGGGGCAGCTCCTACGAGCAGTACTTC.

Written as DNA, the CDR3 is TGTGCCAGCAGTTTAGGGTCCCGAGAACTGTTTTTT. The encoded protein is CASSLGSRELFF. The chain couples TRBV12-3 or TRBV12-4 to TRBJ1-4; D unresolved. CDR3 length: 12 residues. The V and J ends lost 1 base and 12 bases respectively, with 9 bases between them.

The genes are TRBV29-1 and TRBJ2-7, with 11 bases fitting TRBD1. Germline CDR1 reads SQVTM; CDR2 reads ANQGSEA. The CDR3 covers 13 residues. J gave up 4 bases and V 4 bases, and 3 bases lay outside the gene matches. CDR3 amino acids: CSVVDRGRYEQYF. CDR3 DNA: TGCAGCGTTGTGGACAGGGGGCGTTACGAGCAGTACTTC.

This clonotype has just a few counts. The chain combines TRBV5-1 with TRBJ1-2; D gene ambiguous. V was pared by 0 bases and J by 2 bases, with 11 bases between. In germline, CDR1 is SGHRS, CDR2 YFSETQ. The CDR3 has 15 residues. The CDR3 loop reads CASSLGLVANYGYTF. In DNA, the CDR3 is TGCGCCAGCAGCTTGGGACTGGTTGCGAACTATGGCTACACCTTC.

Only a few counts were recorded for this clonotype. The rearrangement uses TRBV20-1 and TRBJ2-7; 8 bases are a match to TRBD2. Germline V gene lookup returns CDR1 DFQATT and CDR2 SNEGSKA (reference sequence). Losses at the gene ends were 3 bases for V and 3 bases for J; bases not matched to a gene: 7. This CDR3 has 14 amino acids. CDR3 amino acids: CSASLLADNYEQYF. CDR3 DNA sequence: TGCAGTGCTAGTCTACTAGCGGATAACTACGAGCAGTACTTC.

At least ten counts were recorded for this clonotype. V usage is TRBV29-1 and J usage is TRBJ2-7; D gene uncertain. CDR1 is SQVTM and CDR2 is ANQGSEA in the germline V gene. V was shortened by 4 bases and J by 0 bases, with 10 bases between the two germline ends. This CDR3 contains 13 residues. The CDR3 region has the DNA TGCAGCGTTGGAATGGCCATCTCCTACGAGCAGTACTTC. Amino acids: CSVGMAISYEQYF.

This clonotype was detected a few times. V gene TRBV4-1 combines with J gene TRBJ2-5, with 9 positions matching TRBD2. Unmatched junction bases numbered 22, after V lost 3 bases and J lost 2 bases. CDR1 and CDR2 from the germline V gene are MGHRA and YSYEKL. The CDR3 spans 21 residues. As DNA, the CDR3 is TGCGCCAGCAGCCACGCCACCAAGGTAGCGGGGGCCTTTATGGGGCAAGAGACCCAGTACTTC. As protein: CASSHATKVAGAFMGQETQYF.

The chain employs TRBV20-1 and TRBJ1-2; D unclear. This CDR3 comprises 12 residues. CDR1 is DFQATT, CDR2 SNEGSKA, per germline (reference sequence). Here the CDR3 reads CSGSWGWDGYTF. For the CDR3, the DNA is TGCAGCGGGAGTTGGGGTTGGGATGGCTACACCTTC.

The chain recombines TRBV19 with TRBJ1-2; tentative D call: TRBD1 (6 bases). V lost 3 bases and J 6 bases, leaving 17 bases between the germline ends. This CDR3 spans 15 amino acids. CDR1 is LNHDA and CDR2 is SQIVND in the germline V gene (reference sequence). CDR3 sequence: CASSISRTGRDGYTF. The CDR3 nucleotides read TGTGCCAGTAGTATTTCCCGCACAGGGCGTGATGGCTACACCTTC.

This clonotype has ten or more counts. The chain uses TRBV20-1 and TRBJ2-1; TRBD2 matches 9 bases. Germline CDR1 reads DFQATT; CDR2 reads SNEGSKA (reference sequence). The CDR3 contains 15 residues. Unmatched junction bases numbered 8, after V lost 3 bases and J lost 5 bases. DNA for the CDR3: TGCAGTGCTAGCGGGGCGGGAGGGTTCCACAATGAGCAGTTCTTC. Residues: CSASGAGGFHNEQFF.

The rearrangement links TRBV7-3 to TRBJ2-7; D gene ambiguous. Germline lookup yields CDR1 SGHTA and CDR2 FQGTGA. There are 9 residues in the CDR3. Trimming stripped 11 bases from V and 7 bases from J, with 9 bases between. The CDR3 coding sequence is TGTGCCCTCCTACGGGAGCAGTACTTC. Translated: CALLREQYF.

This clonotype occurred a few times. The DNA for the CDR3 is TGCAGTGCTAGAAGAGGGAGCGGAGAGACCCAGTACTTC. Its protein product is CSARRGSGETQYF. The V and J genes are TRBV20-1 and TRBJ2-5, with D perhaps matching TRBD2 (5 bases). Germline lookup yields CDR1 DFQATT and CDR2 SNEGSKA (reference sequence). The CDR3 has 13 amino acids. V lost 2 bases, J lost 4 bases, and 11 bases lay in between.

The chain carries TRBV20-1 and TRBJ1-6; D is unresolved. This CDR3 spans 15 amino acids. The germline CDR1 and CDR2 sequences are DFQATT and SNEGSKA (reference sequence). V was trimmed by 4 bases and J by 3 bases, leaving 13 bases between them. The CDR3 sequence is CSAKEDRFYNSPLHF. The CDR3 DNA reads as TGCAGTGCTAAAGAAGACCGATTCTATAATTCACCCCTCCACTTT.

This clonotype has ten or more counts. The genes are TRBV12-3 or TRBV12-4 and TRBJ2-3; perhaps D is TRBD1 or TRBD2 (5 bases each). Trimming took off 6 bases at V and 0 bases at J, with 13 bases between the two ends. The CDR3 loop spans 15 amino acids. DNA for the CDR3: TGTGCCAGCAGCCGAGGGGACGCGAGCACAGATACGCAGTATTTT. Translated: CASSRGDASTDTQYF.

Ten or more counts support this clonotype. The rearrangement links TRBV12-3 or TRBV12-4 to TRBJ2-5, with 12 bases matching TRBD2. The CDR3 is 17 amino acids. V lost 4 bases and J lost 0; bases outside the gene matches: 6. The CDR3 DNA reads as TGTGCCAGCAGTTCCCTTACTAGCGGGAGGCACCAAGAGACCCAGTACTTC. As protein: CASSSLTSGRHQETQYF.

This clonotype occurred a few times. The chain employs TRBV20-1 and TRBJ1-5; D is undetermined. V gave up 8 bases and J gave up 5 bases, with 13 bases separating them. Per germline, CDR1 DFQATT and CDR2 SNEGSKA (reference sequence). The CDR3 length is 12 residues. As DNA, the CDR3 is TGCAGTTCTGGGCCTCGCGATCAGCCCCAGCATTTT. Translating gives CSSGPRDQPQHF.

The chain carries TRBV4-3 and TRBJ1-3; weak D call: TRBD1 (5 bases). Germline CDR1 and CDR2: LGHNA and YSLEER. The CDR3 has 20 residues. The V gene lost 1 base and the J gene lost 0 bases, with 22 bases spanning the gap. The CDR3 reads CASSQVLRIRGRISGNTIYF. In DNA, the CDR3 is TGCGCCAGCAGCCAAGTACTTCGGATTCGGGGACGAATCTCTGGAAACACCATATATTTT.

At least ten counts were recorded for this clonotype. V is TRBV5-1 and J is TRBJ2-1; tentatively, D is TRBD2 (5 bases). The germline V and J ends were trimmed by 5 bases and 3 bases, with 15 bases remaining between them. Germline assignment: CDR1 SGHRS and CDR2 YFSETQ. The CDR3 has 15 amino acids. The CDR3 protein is CASRNGRAHYNEQFF. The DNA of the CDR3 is TGCGCCAGCAGGAACGGGCGGGCTCACTACAATGAGCAGTTCTTC.

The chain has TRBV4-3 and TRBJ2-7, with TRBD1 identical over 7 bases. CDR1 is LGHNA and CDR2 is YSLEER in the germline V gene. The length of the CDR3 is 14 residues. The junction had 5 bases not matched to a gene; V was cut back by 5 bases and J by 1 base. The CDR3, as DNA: TGCGCCAGCAGCTTTATGGACAGGTCCTACGAGCAGTACTTC. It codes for CASSFMDRSYEQYF.

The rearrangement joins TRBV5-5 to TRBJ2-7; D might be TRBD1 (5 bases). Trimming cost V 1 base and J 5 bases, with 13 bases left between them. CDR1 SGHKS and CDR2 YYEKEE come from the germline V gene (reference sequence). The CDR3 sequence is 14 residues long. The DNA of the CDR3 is TGTGCCAGCAGCTTGTCAGGGAATTGGAACGAGCAGTACTTC. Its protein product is CASSLSGNWNEQYF.

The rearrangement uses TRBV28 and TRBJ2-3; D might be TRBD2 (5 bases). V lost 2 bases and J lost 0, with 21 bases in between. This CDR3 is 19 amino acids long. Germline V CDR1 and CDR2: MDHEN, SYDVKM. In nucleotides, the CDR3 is TGTGCCAGCAGTTTAATTGAGGCTAGCATCCCACCTAGCACAGATACGCAGTATTTT. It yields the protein CASSLIEASIPPSTDTQYF.

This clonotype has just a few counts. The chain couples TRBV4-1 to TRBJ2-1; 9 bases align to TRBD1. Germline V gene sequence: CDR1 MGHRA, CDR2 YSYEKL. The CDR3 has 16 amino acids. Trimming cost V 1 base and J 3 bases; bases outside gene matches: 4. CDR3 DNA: TGCGCCAGCAGCCAAGTAGGACAGGGGCGCTACAATGAGCAGTTCTTC. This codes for CASSQVGQGRYNEQFF.

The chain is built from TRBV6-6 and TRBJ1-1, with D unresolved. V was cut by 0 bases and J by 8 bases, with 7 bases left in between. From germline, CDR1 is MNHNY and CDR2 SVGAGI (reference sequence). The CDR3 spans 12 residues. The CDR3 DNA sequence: TGTGCCAGCAGTTACTCAGCAGAAGAAGCTTTCTTT. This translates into CASSYSAEEAFF.